This T cell receptor beta chain was captured by sequencing in a study of T cells in Graves' hyperthyroidism and ophthalmopathy. This CDR3 contains 13 residues. Trimming took 6 bases from V and 2 from J, leaving 11 bases between them. Germline CDR1 MNHEY, CDR2 SVGEGT. Comment on this clonotype: Its target is not known.

Findings of the study overall: Peripheral blood also featured most of the thyroid clonotypes expanded above 0.001.

Amplification of TCR beta CDR3 regions used RNA as the template. The HTBI primer set served for first-round RT-PCR of the TCR CDR3. In TCRdb, the multiplex PCR reads were re-called with MiXCR into one record per CDR3 protein. The sample includes 400,000 to 600,000 distinct CDR3 sequences, about 20% seen only once; the top ten take 26%. If no ophthalmopathy progression occurred within 18 months, Graves' hyperthyroidism was stable. Not enrolled were patients with uncontrolled infection, other autoimmune disease, pregnancy or lactation. The PBMCs studied were ones that came from about 10 ml fresh peripheral blood.

The sequencing sample was made of blood. The receptor's source is a man aged 18 to 30 with Graves' hyperthyroidism. The chain couples TRBV6-2 or TRBV6-3 to TRBJ2-7; possible D gene TRBD1, 6 bases. CDR3 nucleotide sequence: TGTGCCAGCAGGACAGACAGGACCTACGAGCAGTACTTC. This translates into CASRTDRTYEQYF.